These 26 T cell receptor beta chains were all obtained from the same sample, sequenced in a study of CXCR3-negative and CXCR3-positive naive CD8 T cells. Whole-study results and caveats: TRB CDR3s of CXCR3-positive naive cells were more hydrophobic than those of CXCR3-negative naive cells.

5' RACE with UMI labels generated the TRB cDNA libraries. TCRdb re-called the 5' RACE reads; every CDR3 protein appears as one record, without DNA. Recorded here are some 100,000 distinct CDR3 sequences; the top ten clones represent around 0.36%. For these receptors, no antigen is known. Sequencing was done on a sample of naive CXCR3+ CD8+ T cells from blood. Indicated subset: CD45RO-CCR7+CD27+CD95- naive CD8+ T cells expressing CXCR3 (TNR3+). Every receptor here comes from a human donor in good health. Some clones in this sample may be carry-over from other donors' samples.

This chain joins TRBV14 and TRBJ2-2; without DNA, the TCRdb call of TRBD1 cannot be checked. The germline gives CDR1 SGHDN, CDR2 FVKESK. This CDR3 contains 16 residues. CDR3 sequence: CASSQFDRANTGELFF. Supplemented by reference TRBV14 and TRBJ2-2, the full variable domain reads EAGVTQFPSHSVIEKGQTVTLRCDPISGHDNLYWYRRVMGKEIKFLLHFVKESKQDESGMPNNRFLAERTGGTYSTLKVQPAELEDSGVYFCASSQFDRANTGELFFGEGSRLTVL.

CDR3 sequence reads: CASRWTGGTDTQYF. V gene TRBV11-2 combines with J gene TRBJ2-3; no DNA is available, so the TRBD1 call from TCRdb remains unchecked. Germline V gene lookup returns CDR1 SGHAT and CDR2 FQNNGV. The CDR3 covers 14 residues. Looking up the rest from reference TRBV11-2 and TRBJ2-3 gives the full variable domain: EAGVAQSPRYKIIEKRQSVAFWCNPISGHATLYWYQQILGQGPKLLIQFQNNGVVDDSQLPKDRFSAERLKGVDSTLKIQPAKLEDSAVYLCASRWTGGTDTQYFGPGTRLTVL.

The CDR3 loop reads CASIGLDRGFFPEQYF. The chain joins TRBV28 to TRBJ2-7; TCRdb's assignment of TRBD1 cannot be checked, as there is no DNA. Per the germline V gene, CDR1 is MDHEN and CDR2 is SYDVKM. This CDR3 has 16 amino acids. The full variable domain, in which reference TRBV28 and TRBJ2-7 provide the parts outside the CDR3, is DVKVTQSSRYLVKRTGEKVFLECVQDMDHENMFWYRQDPGLGLRLIYFSYDVKMKEKGDIPEGYSVSREKKERFSLILESASTNQTSMYLCASIGLDRGFFPEQYFGPGTRLTVT.

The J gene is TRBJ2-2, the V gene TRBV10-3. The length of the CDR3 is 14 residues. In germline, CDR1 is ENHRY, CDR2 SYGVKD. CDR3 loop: CAISNPTRPGELFF.

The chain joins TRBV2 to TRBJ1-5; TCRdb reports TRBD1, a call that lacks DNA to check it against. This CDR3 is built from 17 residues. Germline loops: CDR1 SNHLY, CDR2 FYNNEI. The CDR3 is CASCSFPGPGKVQPQHF.

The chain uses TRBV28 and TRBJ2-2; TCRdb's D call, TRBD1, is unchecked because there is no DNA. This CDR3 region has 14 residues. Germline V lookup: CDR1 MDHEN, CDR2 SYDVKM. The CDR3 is CASRSGSETGELFF.

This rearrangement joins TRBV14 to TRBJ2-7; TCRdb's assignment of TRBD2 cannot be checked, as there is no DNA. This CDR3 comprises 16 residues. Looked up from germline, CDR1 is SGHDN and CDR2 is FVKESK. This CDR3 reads CASSPLDSGMTYEQYF.

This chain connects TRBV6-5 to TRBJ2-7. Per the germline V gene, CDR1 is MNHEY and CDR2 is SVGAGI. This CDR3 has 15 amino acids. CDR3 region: CASSYVSGRPYEQYF.

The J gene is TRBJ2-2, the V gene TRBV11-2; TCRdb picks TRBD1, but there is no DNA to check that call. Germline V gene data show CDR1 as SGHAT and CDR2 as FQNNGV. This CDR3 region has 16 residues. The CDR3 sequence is CASSLAGTENTGELFF.

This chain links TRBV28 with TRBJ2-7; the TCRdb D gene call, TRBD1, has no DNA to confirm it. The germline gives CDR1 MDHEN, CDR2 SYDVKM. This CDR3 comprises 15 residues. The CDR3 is CASSFRGSTHYEQYF.

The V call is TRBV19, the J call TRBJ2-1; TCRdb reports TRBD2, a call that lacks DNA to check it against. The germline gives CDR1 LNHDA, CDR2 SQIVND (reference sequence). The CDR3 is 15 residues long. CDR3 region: CASSIGTSGYNEQFF. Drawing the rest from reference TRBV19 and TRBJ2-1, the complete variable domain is DGGITQSPKYLFRKEGQNVTLSCEQNLNHDAMYWYRQDPGQGLRLIYYSQIVNDFQKGDIAEGYSVSREKKESFPLTVTSAQKNPTAFYLCASSIGTSGYNEQFFGPGTRLTVL.

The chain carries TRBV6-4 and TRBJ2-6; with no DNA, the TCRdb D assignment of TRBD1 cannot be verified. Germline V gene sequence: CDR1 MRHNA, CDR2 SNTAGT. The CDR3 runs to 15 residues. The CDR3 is CASSETGTGANVLTF.

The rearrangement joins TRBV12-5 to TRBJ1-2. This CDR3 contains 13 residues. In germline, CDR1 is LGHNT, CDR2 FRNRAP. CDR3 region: CASGLTAGLGYTF.

The CDR3 spells CASSPPRPRQGSNTGELFF. The rearrangement joins TRBV12-3 or TRBV12-4 to TRBJ2-2; TCRdb calls TRBD1, which cannot be checked without DNA. There are 19 residues in the CDR3.

The CDR3 is CASSELLAGNEQFF. The V gene is TRBV2, the J gene TRBJ2-1; the D gene TCRdb calls, TRBD2, cannot be checked with no DNA. Germline V gene sequence: CDR1 SNHLY, CDR2 FYNNEI. The CDR3 extends over 14 amino acids. Based on the CDR3 plus reference TRBV2 and TRBJ2-1, the full variable domain is EPEVTQTPSHQVTQMGQEVILRCVPISNHLYFYWYRQILGQKVEFLVSFYNNEISEKSEIFDDQFSVERPDGSNFTLKIRSTKLEDSAMYFCASSELLAGNEQFFGPGTRLTVL.

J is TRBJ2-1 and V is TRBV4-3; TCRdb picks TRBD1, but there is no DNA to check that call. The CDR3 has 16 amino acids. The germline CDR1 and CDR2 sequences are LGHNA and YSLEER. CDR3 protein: CASSEGTGGTGNEQFF.

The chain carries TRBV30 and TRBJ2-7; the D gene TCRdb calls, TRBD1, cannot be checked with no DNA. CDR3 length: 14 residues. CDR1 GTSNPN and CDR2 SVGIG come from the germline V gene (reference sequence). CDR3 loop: CAWSPGGLAYEQYF.

CDR3 sequence reads: CSVEVSGFGEAFF. The J gene is TRBJ1-1, the V gene TRBV29-1. This CDR3 contains 13 residues. Looked up from germline, CDR1 is SQVTM and CDR2 is ANQGSEA.

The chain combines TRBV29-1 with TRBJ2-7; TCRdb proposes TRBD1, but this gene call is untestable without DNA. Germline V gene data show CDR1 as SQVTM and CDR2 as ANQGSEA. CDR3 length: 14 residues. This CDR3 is CSVVTGGGSYEQYF.

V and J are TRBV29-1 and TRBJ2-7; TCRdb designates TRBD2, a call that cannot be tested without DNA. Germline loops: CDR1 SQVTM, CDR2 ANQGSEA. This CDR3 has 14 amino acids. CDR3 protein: CSVVAGEILYEQYF.

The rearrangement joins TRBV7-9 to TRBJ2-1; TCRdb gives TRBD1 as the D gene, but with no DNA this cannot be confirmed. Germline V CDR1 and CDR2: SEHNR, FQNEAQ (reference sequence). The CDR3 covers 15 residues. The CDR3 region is CASSALTQGDNEQFF.

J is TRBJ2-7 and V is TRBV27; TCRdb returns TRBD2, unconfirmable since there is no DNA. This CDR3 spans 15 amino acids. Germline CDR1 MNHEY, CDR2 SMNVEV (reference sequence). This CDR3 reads CASTLPRGEAYEQYF.

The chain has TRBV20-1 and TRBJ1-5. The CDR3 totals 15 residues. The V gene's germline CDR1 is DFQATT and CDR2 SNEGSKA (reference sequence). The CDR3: CSARRRGTPNQPQHF.

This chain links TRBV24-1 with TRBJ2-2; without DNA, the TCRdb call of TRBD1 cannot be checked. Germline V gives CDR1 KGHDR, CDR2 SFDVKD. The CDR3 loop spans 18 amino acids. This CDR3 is CATSDPKMDRTYTGELFF.

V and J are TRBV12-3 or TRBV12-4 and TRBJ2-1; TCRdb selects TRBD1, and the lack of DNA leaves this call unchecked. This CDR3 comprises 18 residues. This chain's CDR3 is CASSVSARVQSSYNEQFF.

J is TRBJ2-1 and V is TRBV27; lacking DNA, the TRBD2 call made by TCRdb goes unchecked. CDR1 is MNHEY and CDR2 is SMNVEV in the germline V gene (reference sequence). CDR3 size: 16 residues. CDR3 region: CASSPPPGPLGNEQFF.